The rows below give T cell receptor beta chains drawn from one sample of a study of T cell responses to AZD1222 COVID-19 vaccine. Clones were read by immunoSEQ multiplex PCR, and TCRdb kept only the in-frame ones, dropping some. The sample shows around 130,000 clones, about 88% of them seen only once. Material: peripheral blood, obtained 28 days after the second AZD1222 dose. The receptors derive from an adult who received the AZD1222 COVID-19 vaccine. The CDR3 runs from the conserved cysteine through the conserved F or W. The D gene is left open where the match is weak. Rows may omit the clone size; those that give it use once, few, many or a size class.

v_gene	abundance	j_gene	d_gene	CDR3aa	CDR3nt
TRBV20-1	-	TRBJ1-1	-	CSAPRDSEAFF	TGCAGTGCTCCACGAGACAGCGAAGCTTTCTTT
TRBV11-2	-	TRBJ1-2	-	CASSLEGGYGYTF	TGTGCCAGCAGCTTAGAGGGAGGTTATGGCTACACCTTC
TRBV19	-	TRBJ2-2	-	CATRVERTGELFF	TGTGCCACCCGAGTAGAGAGGACCGGGGAGCTGTTTTTT
TRBV3-1/TRBV3-2	-	TRBJ2-2	-	CASSQVDTGELFF	TGTGCCAGCAGCCAAGTCGACACCGGGGAGCTGTTTTTT
TRBV3-1/TRBV3-2	-	TRBJ1-5	TRBD1	CASSPDGQGRNQPQHF	TGTGCCAGCAGCCCCGATGGACAGGGACGGAATCAGCCCCAGCATTTT
TRBV6-5	-	TRBJ2-3	-	CASSRRRATDTQYF	TGTGCCAGCAGTCGCCGGAGGGCAACAGATACGCAGTATTTT
TRBV19	-	TRBJ2-1	-	CASRDVTYNEQFF	TGTGCCAGTAGGGACGTTACCTACAATGAGCAGTTCTTC
TRBV23-1	-	TRBJ1-6	TRBD1	CASSQLVTGGRSPLHF	TGCGCCAGCAGTCAACTAGTGACAGGGGGCAGGTCACCCCTCCACTTT
TRBV18	-	TRBJ1-4	-	CASSRPTNEKLFF	TGTGCCAGCTCACGTCCAACTAATGAAAAACTGTTTTTT
TRBV10-3	once	TRBJ2-1	-	CAISGGVGREGNEQFF	TGTGCCATCAGTGGAGGGGTGGGCAGAGAGGGGAATGAGCAGTTCTTC
TRBV11-2	-	TRBJ2-1	TRBD2	CASSSPAGSYNEQFF	TGTGCCAGCAGCTCCCCAGCGGGGTCCTACAATGAGCAGTTCTTC
TRBV6-5	-	TRBJ1-1	-	CASSYSVLRTEAFF	TGTGCCAGCAGTTACTCGGTGTTGCGGACTGAAGCTTTCTTT
TRBV18	-	TRBJ2-5	TRBD1	CASSPGTGGGETQYF	TGTGCCAGCTCACCAGGGACAGGAGGTGGAGAGACCCAGTACTTC
TRBV6-5	-	TRBJ1-1	TRBD1	CASRTDRDNTEAFF	TGTGCCAGCAGAACCGACAGGGACAACACTGAAGCTTTCTTT
TRBV4-2	-	TRBJ2-3	TRBD2	CASSRGTSGEFYTDTQYF	TGTGCCAGCAGCCGCGGGACTAGCGGGGAGTTTTACACAGATACGCAGTATTTT
TRBV2	-	TRBJ2-2	-	CASSQTVGELFF	TGTGCCAGCAGCCAGACTGTCGGGGAGCTGTTTTTT
TRBV11-2	few	TRBJ1-1	-	CASSSGPSTEAFF	TGTGCCAGCAGCTCCGGCCCCTCCACTGAAGCTTTCTTT
TRBV5-1	-	TRBJ2-3	TRBD2	CASSWGLAAFTDTQYF	TGCGCCAGCAGCTGGGGACTAGCGGCATTCACAGATACGCAGTATTTT
TRBV4-2	-	TRBJ2-7	TRBD1	CASSHLDREINEQYF	TGTGCCAGCAGCCACCTGGACAGGGAAATAAACGAGCAGTACTTC
TRBV9	-	TRBJ1-1	-	CASSPVGGRAFF	TGTGCCAGCAGCCCAGTGGGGGGCCGGGCTTTCTTT
TRBV10-1	-	TRBJ1-1	-	CASSGGLTEAFF	TGCGCCAGCAGTGGGGGGCTTACTGAAGCTTTCTTT
TRBV10-3	once	TRBJ2-7	-	CAISDPKTDSEQYF	TGTGCCATCAGTGACCCAAAGACTGACTCCGAGCAGTACTTC
TRBV7-3	-	TRBJ1-1	-	CASSRTGGNTEAFF	TGTGCCAGCAGCCGCACCGGGGGGAACACTGAAGCTTTCTTT
TRBV6-5	few	TRBJ1-6	TRBD1	CASNPTGGATPLHF	TGTGCCAGCAACCCCACAGGGGGCGCAACTCCCCTCCACTTT
TRBV7-8	-	TRBJ1-1	TRBD1	CASSYFGTVIEAFF	TGTGCCAGCAGCTATTTCGGGACAGTGATTGAAGCTTTCTTT
TRBV7-9	-	TRBJ1-1	-	CASSPVPRGGTEAFF	TGTGCCAGCAGCCCAGTACCCAGGGGTGGGACTGAAGCTTTCTTT
TRBV4-2	-	TRBJ1-5	-	CASSREVSNQPQHF	TGTGCCAGCAGCCGGGAGGTTAGCAATCAGCCCCAGCATTTT
TRBV18	-	TRBJ1-3	-	CASSPPVPGASGNTIYF	TGTGCCAGCTCACCACCGGTGCCGGGGGCCAGCGGAAACACCATATATTTT
TRBV19	-	TRBJ1-5	-	CASSPGFNQPQHF	TGTGCCAGTAGCCCGGGATTTAATCAGCCCCAGCATTTT
TRBV6-5	-	TRBJ2-7	TRBD1	CASRWTGSSYEQYF	TGTGCCAGCAGATGGACAGGCAGCTCCTACGAGCAGTACTTC
TRBV5-8	-	TRBJ1-1	-	CASSFQGFMNTEAFF	TGTGCCAGCAGCTTCCAGGGGTTTATGAACACTGAAGCTTTCTTT
TRBV7-9	-	TRBJ1-2	TRBD1	CASSLDRGRLTF	TGTGCCAGCAGCTTAGACAGGGGGCGTCTCACCTTC
TRBV7-9	-	TRBJ1-2	-	CASSSWTGLGYGYTF	TGTGCCAGCAGCTCGTGGACTGGGTTGGGCTATGGCTACACCTTC
TRBV3-1/TRBV3-2	-	TRBJ1-5	-	CASSQALTVGDQPQHF	TGTGCCAGCAGCCAAGCTCTGACAGTTGGGGATCAGCCCCAGCATTTT
TRBV15	-	TRBJ1-6	TRBD1	CATSRERASMGQGGSPLHF	TGTGCCACCAGCAGAGAGAGGGCTTCTATGGGACAGGGTGGATCACCCCTCCACTTT
TRBV6-6	-	TRBJ1-3	-	CASSHRGGPTSGNTIYF	TGTGCCAGCAGTCACCGGGGGGGGCCGACCTCTGGAAACACCATATATTTT
TRBV30	few	TRBJ1-2	-	CAWSADWGGYTF	TGTGCCTGGAGTGCGGATTGGGGTGGCTACACCTTC
TRBV10-3	-	TRBJ1-3	TRBD1	CAISGPGQGGNTIYF	TGTGCCATCAGTGGTCCGGGACAGGGAGGAAACACCATATATTTT
TRBV29-1	-	TRBJ1-1	-	CSAGEGAVNTEAFF	TGCAGCGCCGGGGAAGGGGCGGTGAACACTGAAGCTTTCTTT
TRBV19	-	TRBJ2-7	-	CASSSQQSSYEQYF	TGTGCCAGTAGTTCCCAGCAGAGCTCCTACGAGCAGTACTTC